This T cell receptor (beta chain) was identified in a study of blood T cell repertoires in COVID-19. Study information: Collection of acute and convalescent COVID-19 samples took place in the United States, Italy and Spain.

TCRdb's copy holds only in-frame clones and misses some; the assay was immunoSEQ multiplex PCR. The repertoire consists of around 220,000 clones, with around 88% occurring once and the leading ten covering around 1.4%. The V gene's germline CDR1 is KGHDR and CDR2 SFDVKD. CDR3 length equals 15 residues. Losses at the gene ends were 8 bases for V and 4 bases for J; bases not matched to a gene: 9. The sequencing sample was made of peripheral blood. The sequence was collected from a man between 18 and 35 years old with active or convalescent COVID-19. The V call is TRBV24-1, the J call TRBJ2-1; TRBD2 matches 8 bases. The CDR3 region is CATNGAGGLYNEQFF. The CDR3 DNA reads as TGTGCCACCAATGGGGCGGGAGGCCTATACAATGAGCAGTTCTTC.